The 30 T cell receptor beta chains listed next were all sequenced from one sample in a study of CD8 T cells in ankylosing spondylitis. From the 5' RACE reads, TCRdb called clonotypes with MiXCR, one entry per CDR3 protein. The profile covers 250,000 to 350,000 distinct CDR3 sequences, with about a fifth appearing a single time and roughly 3.6% taken by the ten largest. Sequencing was performed on blood, either unsorted or a sorted T cell fraction (not recorded which). These receptors originate from a female donor with ankylosing spondylitis or in good health (not recorded which).

The chain employs TRBV28 and TRBJ2-1, with no clear D. The CDR3 loop spans 15 amino acids. Between the trimmed V and J ends, which lost 10 bases and 5 bases, there was a span of 21 bases. Germline-derived CDR1 and CDR2 are MDHEN and SYDVKM. The CDR3 sequence is CATFHPVGINNEQFF. The CDR3 nucleotides read TGTGCCACCTTCCATCCTGTAGGCATAAACAATGAGCAGTTCTTC.

This clonotype occurred a few times. The genes are TRBV27 and TRBJ2-1, with TRBD2 identical over 11 bases. The germline gives CDR1 MNHEY, CDR2 SMNVEV (reference sequence). Trimming took 7 bases from V and 7 from J; bases not matched to a gene: 15. The CDR3 spans 17 residues. The CDR3 loop reads CASTSLKLAGAGNEQFF. DNA of the CDR3: TGTGCCAGCACCAGCCTCAAACTAGCGGGAGCAGGGAATGAGCAGTTCTTC.

CDR3 residues: CASSLEILDTQYF. As DNA, the CDR3 is TGTGCCAGCAGTTTAGAGATCCTAGATACGCAGTATTTT. The chain recombines TRBV12-3 or TRBV12-4 with TRBJ2-3; D is uncertain. CDR3 length: 13 amino acids. Trimming took off 1 base at V and 5 bases at J, with 7 bases between the two ends.

This clonotype was counted only a few times. The chain combines TRBV7-2 with TRBJ2-1, with D tentatively TRBD1 (6 bases). The CDR3 is 15 amino acids. Germline values: CDR1 SGHTA, CDR2 FQGNSA. Trimming cost V 5 bases and J 0 bases, with 11 bases left between them. The DNA of the CDR3 is TGTGCCAGCAGCCCGAGGGGGAGCTCCTACAATGAGCAGTTCTTC. As protein: CASSPRGSSYNEQFF. Using reference TRBV7-2 and TRBJ2-1 for the parts outside the CDR3, the full variable domain is GAGVSQSPSNKVTEKGKDVELRCDPISGHTALYWYRQSLGQGLEFLIYFQGNSAPDKSGLPSDRFSAERTGGSVSTLTIQRTQQEDSAVYLCASSPRGSSYNEQFFGPGTRLTVL.

J is TRBJ2-3 and V is TRBV7-9; D is unresolved. The ends were cut back, 1 base at V and 6 bases at J, with 11 bases in the middle. Germline assignment: CDR1 SEHNR and CDR2 FQNEAQ (reference sequence). The CDR3 is 14 residues long. In DNA, the CDR3 is TGTGCCAGCAGCTTAGTTGCCGCTGTGGATACGCAGTATTTT. Encoded protein: CASSLVAAVDTQYF.

The V and J genes are TRBV11-2 and TRBJ2-7; tentatively, D is TRBD1 (5 bases). The CDR3 has 14 residues. The V end lost 5 bases, the J end lost 4 bases, and 15 bases lay between the germline ends. CDR1 is SGHAT, CDR2 FQNNGV, per germline. The DNA for the CDR3 is TGTGCCAGCAGCCCATGGACAAAAGGGTACGAGCAGTACTTC. Protein: CASSPWTKGYEQYF.

DNA for the CDR3: TGTGCCAGCAGGCCCCCGAACACTGAAGCTTTCTTT. As protein: CASRPPNTEAFF. The genes are TRBV12-3 or TRBV12-4 and TRBJ1-1; D is unclear. This CDR3 has 12 amino acids. V was clipped by 6 bases and J by 1 base, with 6 bases between them.

The chain carries TRBV20-1 and TRBJ2-1; 10 positions agree with TRBD2. CDR3 size: 16 residues. The germline V gene has CDR1 DFQATT and CDR2 SNEGSKA (reference sequence). Losses at the gene ends were 0 bases for V and 6 bases for J; bases not matched to a gene: 8. The CDR3 spells CSARDPISGRLNEQFF. Here the CDR3 DNA reads TGCAGTGCTAGAGATCCCATTAGCGGGAGGCTCAATGAGCAGTTCTTC.

The chain couples TRBV6-5 to TRBJ1-1, with unresolved D. The CDR3 covers 13 residues. With 6 bases removed from V and 2 bases from J, the gap between germline ends came to 10 bases. Germline V gene lookup returns CDR1 MNHEY and CDR2 SVGAGI. The CDR3 reads CASSRALNTEAFF. The CDR3 region has the DNA TGTGCCAGCAGCCGGGCGCTTAACACTGAAGCTTTCTTT.

This chain joins TRBV9 and TRBJ2-3; 8 bases agree with TRBD2. With 4 bases clipped from V and 2 bases from J, the junction kept 6 bases outside the gene matches. The CDR3 covers 15 residues. Germline V lookup: CDR1 SGDLS, CDR2 YYNGEE. The CDR3 loop is CASSPSAGDTDTQYF. DNA for the CDR3: TGTGCCAGCAGCCCCTCAGCGGGGGACACAGATACGCAGTATTTT.

The chain joins TRBV19 to TRBJ1-2; 9 nucleotides align to TRBD1. The CDR3 covers 17 residues. The V segment lost 3 bases and the J segment 2 bases; nucleotides outside the gene matches: 10. CDR1 is LNHDA, CDR2 SQIVND, per germline (reference sequence). The CDR3 bases are TGTGCCAGTAGTATTACCGGGACAGGGAGGAGAAACTATGGCTACACCTTC. Amino acid sequence: CASSITGTGRRNYGYTF.

In this sample, this clonotype turned up a few times. The gene calls are TRBV5-6 and TRBJ2-1, with TRBD1 as a possible D gene (5 bases). Germline CDR1 is SGHDT and CDR2 is YYEEEE. CDR3 length: 14 amino acids. V was cut by 1 base and J by 8 bases, with 13 bases left in between. In DNA form, the CDR3 reads TGTGCCAGCAGCTTGATAGGGGAAAGAGATGAGCAGTTCTTC. Translating it yields CASSLIGERDEQFF.

V is TRBV7-2 and J is TRBJ1-1; D is undetermined. Per germline, CDR1 SGHTA and CDR2 FQGNSA. The CDR3 spans 12 residues. V lost 5 bases, J lost 4 bases, and 8 bases lay in between. The CDR3 spells CASSPPVTEAFF. As DNA, the CDR3 is TGTGCCAGCAGCCCCCCAGTCACTGAAGCTTTCTTT.

This sequence joins TRBV5-1 and TRBJ2-1, with 7 bases that match TRBD2. Germline CDR1 is SGHRS and CDR2 is YFSETQ. The V gene end was trimmed by 5 bases and the J gene end by 2 bases; junction bases not matched to a gene: 10. This CDR3 contains 16 residues. In nucleotides, the CDR3 is TGCGCCAGCAGGGAATCCGCGGGAGTCGCCTACAATGAGCAGTTCTTC. It encodes CASRESAGVAYNEQFF.

This chain connects TRBV7-8 to TRBJ2-7; 8 bases match TRBD2. The V gene's germline CDR1 is SGHVS and CDR2 FQNEAQ. This CDR3 comprises 14 residues. Germline trimming cut 5 bases from V and 2 bases from J; bases unmatched to any gene: 5. This CDR3 reads CASSKEGLAYEQYF. The CDR3 DNA is TGTGCCAGCAGCAAAGAGGGACTAGCCTACGAGCAGTACTTC.

This clonotype was counted a few times. This rearrangement joins TRBV4-3 to TRBJ2-7, with TRBD2 matching 7 bases. After removal of 5 bases from V and 5 bases from J, the junction contained 9 bases not matched to a gene. The CDR3 loop spans 14 amino acids. Per the germline V gene, CDR1 is LGHNA and CDR2 is YSLEER. CDR3 region: CASSSQRDSHEQYF. DNA of the CDR3: TGCGCCAGCAGCAGCCAGCGGGATTCCCACGAGCAGTACTTC.

This clonotype was counted only a few times. V usage is TRBV5-6 and J usage is TRBJ1-2, with TRBD1 identical over 8 bases. The CDR3 contains 14 residues. V dropped 4 bases and J dropped 4; count of bases not matched to a gene: 6. The germline CDR1 and CDR2 sequences are SGHDT and YYEEEE. CDR3 sequence (DNA): TGTGCCAGCAGCCGCGACAGGGGTCCCTATGGCTACACCTTC. It encodes CASSRDRGPYGYTF. Complete variable domain (other parts from reference TRBV5-6 and TRBJ1-2): DAGVTQSPTHLIKTRGQQVTLRCSPKSGHDTVSWYQQALGQGPQFIFQYYEEEERQRGNFPDRFSGHQFPNYSSELNVNALLLGDSALYLCASSRDRGPYGYTFGSGTRLTVV.

In this sample, this clonotype turned up a few times. This chain connects TRBV20-1 to TRBJ2-3; D call uncertain. With 6 bases removed from V and 4 bases from J, the gap between germline ends came to 14 bases. The CDR3 contains 13 residues. The germline CDR1 and CDR2 sequences are DFQATT and SNEGSKA (reference sequence). The CDR3 loop is CSAPIHSADTQYF. Written as DNA, the CDR3 is TGCAGTGCGCCCATCCATTCGGCAGATACGCAGTATTTT.

The rearrangement links TRBV7-2 to TRBJ2-2; 8 bases fit TRBD2. In germline, CDR1 is SGHTA, CDR2 FQGNSA. The length of the CDR3 is 15 residues. V lost 5 bases, J lost 5 bases, and 7 bases stayed unmatched. CDR3 DNA sequence: TGTGCCAGCAGCCCCAGCGGGAGTCGGACCGGGGAGCTGTTTTTT. Its translation is CASSPSGSRTGELFF.

This rearrangement joins TRBV14 to TRBJ1-6; D is unresolved. This CDR3 has 14 residues. Germline assignment: CDR1 SGHDN and CDR2 FVKESK. V was pared by 1 base and J by 7 bases, with 8 bases between. The CDR3 spells CASSQVIGNSPLHF. In DNA form, the CDR3 reads TGTGCCAGCAGCCAAGTGATCGGGAATTCACCCCTCCACTTT. The full variable domain, in which reference TRBV14 and TRBJ1-6 provide the parts outside the CDR3, is EAGVTQFPSHSVIEKGQTVTLRCDPISGHDNLYWYRRVMGKEIKFLLHFVKESKQDESGMPNNRFLAERTGGTYSTLKVQPAELEDSGVYFCASSQVIGNSPLHFGNGTRLTVT.

The CDR3 bases are TGTGCCAGCAGCTTAGGGGACAGGAGTGAAGCTTTCTTT. Amino acid sequence: CASSLGDRSEAFF. The rearrangement links TRBV7-8 to TRBJ1-1; TRBD1 aligns across 8 bases. The J segment lost 7 bases and the V segment lost 1 base, leaving 2 bases of the junction unmatched. Germline V gene lookup returns CDR1 SGHVS and CDR2 FQNEAQ. CDR3 length: 13 amino acids.

This clonotype was counted between two and nine times. The J gene is TRBJ2-7, the V gene TRBV4-3, with unresolved D. The CDR3 loop spans 14 amino acids. The V end lost 0 bases, the J end lost 0 bases, and 6 bases lay between the germline ends. Germline V gives CDR1 LGHNA, CDR2 YSLEER. The DNA of the CDR3 is TGCGCCAGCAGCCAAGATCGCCTCTCCTACGAGCAGTACTTC. It yields the protein CASSQDRLSYEQYF.

Concerning this clonotype itself: This sequence may be a read error, since a much larger clone differs from it by one base. The chain is built from TRBV29-1 and TRBJ2-7; D remains unclear. V was cut by 7 bases and J by 1 base, with 11 bases left in between. Germline values: CDR1 SQVTM, CDR2 ANQGSEA. This CDR3 is built from 12 residues. The CDR3 here is CSAKGPSYEQYF. In nucleotides, the CDR3 is TGCAGCGCCAAAGGACCATCCTACGAGCAGTACTTC.

This CDR3 is CASSWDGRAFYEQYF. CDR3 DNA: TGTGCCAGCAGCTGGGACGGGAGGGCCTTCTACGAGCAGTACTTC. This chain joins TRBV5-5 and TRBJ2-7; TRBD2 aligns across 8 bases. Per germline, CDR1 SGHKS and CDR2 YYEKEE (reference sequence). Unmatched junction bases numbered 8, after V lost 3 bases and J lost 3 bases. This CDR3 has 15 residues.

The CDR3 region is CASGLVPRRGTDTQYF. In DNA form, the CDR3 reads TGTGCTAGTGGTTTGGTTCCAAGGAGGGGAACAGATACGCAGTATTTT. This sequence joins TRBV12-5 and TRBJ2-3; D is perhaps TRBD2 (6 bases). CDR1 and CDR2 (germline): LGHNT, FRNRAP. V was pared by 0 bases and J by 3 bases, with 13 bases between. The CDR3 is 16 amino acids. Looking up the rest from reference TRBV12-5 and TRBJ2-3 gives the full variable domain: DARVTQTPRHKVTEMGQEVTMRCQPILGHNTVFWYRQTMMQGLELLAYFRNRAPLDDSGMPKDRFSAEMPDATLATLKIQPSEPRDSAVYFCASGLVPRRGTDTQYFGPGTRLTVL.

The V gene is TRBV9, the J gene TRBJ1-1; D gene ambiguous. The germline CDR1 and CDR2 sequences are SGDLS and YYNGEE. V was clipped by 4 bases and J by 1 base, with 14 bases between them. The length of the CDR3 is 15 residues. The CDR3 nucleotides are TGTGCCAGCAGCCCTACCGCGACGGGGAACACTGAAGCTTTCTTT. It translates to CASSPTATGNTEAFF.

This clonotype was seen only a few times. The chain joins TRBV10-3 to TRBJ1-1; no firm D call. The V gene lost 3 bases and the J gene lost 4 bases, with 12 bases spanning the gap. The CDR3 spans 14 residues. CDR1 and CDR2 from the germline V gene are ENHRY and SYGVKD. The DNA of the CDR3 is TGTGCCATCAGTGAAATAACCTCAAGCACTGAAGCTTTCTTT. Translated: CAISEITSSTEAFF.

V usage is TRBV3-1 and J usage is TRBJ2-1; D might be TRBD2 (6 bases). The CDR3 is made up of 15 amino acids. Trimming took 5 bases from V and 8 from J, leaving 19 bases between them. Germline loops: CDR1 LGHDT, CDR2 YNNKEL (reference sequence). CDR3 nucleotides: TGTGCCAGCAGCTCCCACCAGCGGGCCTCGGATGAGCAGTTCTTC. This codes for CASSSHQRASDEQFF.

The chain uses TRBV20-1 and TRBJ2-7; 8 bases match TRBD1. CDR1 is DFQATT, CDR2 SNEGSKA, per germline (reference sequence). With 6 bases clipped from V and 2 bases from J, the junction kept 9 bases outside the gene matches. This CDR3 has 14 amino acids. The CDR3 spells CSAPTGAMTYEQYF. CDR3 DNA: TGCAGTGCACCGACAGGGGCGATGACCTACGAGCAGTACTTC.

This chain connects TRBV12-3 or TRBV12-4 to TRBJ1-1; D not certain. There are 13 residues in the CDR3. Deletions cut 7 bases from V and 3 bases from J, with 12 bases between. The CDR3 bases are TGTGCCAGCACCCGAACTTGGGACACTGAAGCTTTCTTT. As protein: CASTRTWDTEAFF.